This T cell receptor beta chain was recorded in a study of blood T cell repertoires in COVID-19. Study-wide background: There were acute and convalescent COVID-19 samples, and they came from the United States, Italy and Spain.

CDR3 length equals 23 residues. Per germline, CDR1 SGHRS and CDR2 YFSETQ. TCRdb keeps only in-frame clones here, not all; method: immunoSEQ multiplex PCR. The sample has around 140,000 clones; over 70% are singletons. Points on this clone: The junction does not match germline at one end; this may be a read error.

The rearrangement joins TRBV5-1 to TRBJ2-3; D gene uncertain. The receptor's source is a man in his 70s who had recovered from COVID-19. What was sequenced was peripheral blood. CDR3 protein: CASRLGSRGSHSRKVPSTDTQYF. In DNA form, the CDR3 reads TGCGCCAGCAGGTTGGGCAGTCGAGGCTCGCACTCTAGAAAGGTCCCAAGCACAGATACGCAGTATTTT.